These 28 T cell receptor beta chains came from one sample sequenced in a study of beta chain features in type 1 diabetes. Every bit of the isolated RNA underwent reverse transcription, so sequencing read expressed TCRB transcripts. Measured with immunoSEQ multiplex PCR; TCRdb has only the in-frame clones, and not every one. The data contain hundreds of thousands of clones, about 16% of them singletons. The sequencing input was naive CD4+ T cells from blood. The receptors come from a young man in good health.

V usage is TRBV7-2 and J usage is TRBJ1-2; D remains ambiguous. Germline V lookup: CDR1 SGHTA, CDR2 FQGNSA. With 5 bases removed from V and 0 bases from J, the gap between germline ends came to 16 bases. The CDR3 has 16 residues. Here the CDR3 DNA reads TGTGCCAGCAGCCCCTCGCCGCTCGAAGCTAACTATGGCTACACCTTC. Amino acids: CASSPSPLEANYGYTF.

CDR3 sequence (DNA): TGTGCCAGCAGCGGGATTACAGGGAACTCTGGGGCCAACGTCCTGACTTTC. Translating it yields CASSGITGNSGANVLTF. The chain couples TRBV5-4 to TRBJ2-6, with a tentative D call TRBD1 (6 bases). This CDR3 has 17 residues. V was clipped by 4 bases and J by 0 bases, with 14 bases between them. From germline, CDR1 is SGHNT and CDR2 YYREEE (reference sequence).

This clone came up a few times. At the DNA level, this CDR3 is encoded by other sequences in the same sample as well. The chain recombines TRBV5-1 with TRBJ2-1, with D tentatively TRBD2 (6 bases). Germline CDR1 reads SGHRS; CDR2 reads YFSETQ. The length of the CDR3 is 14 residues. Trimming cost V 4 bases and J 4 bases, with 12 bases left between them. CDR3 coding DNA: TGCGCCAGCAGCCTGGGAGGTTTGTACAATGAGCAGTTCTTC. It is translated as CASSLGGLYNEQFF. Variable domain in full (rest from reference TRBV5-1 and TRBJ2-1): KAGVTQTPRYLIKTRGQQVTLSCSPISGHRSVSWYQQTPGQGLQFLFEYFSETQRNKGNFPGRFSGRQFSNSRSEMNVSTLELGDSALYLCASSLGGLYNEQFFGPGTRLTVL.

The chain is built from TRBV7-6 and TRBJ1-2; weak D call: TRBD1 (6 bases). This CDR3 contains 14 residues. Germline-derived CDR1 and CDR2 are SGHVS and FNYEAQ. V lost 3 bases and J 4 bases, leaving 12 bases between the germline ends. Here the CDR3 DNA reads TGTGCCAGCAGCTTCGGGCAGGGGCTCTATGGCTACACCTTC. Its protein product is CASSFGQGLYGYTF.

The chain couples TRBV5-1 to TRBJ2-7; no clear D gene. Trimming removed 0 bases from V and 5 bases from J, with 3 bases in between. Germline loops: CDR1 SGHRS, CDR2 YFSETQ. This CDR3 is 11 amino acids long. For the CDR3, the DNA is TGCGCCAGCAGCTTGGCCAACGAGCAGTACTTC. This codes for CASSLANEQYF.

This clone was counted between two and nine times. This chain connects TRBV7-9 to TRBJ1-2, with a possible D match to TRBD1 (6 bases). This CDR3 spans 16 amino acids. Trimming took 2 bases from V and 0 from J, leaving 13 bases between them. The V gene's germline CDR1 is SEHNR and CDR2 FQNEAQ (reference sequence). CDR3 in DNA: TGTGCCAGCAGCTTATTGCGGACAGAGACTAACTATGGCTACACCTTC. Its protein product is CASSLLRTETNYGYTF.

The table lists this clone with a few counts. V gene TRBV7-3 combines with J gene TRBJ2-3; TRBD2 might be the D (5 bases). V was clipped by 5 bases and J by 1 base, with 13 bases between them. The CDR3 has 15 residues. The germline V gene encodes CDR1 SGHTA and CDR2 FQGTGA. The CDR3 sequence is CASSARLHRTDTQYF. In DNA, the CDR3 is TGTGCCAGCAGCGCCCGACTACATCGCACAGATACGCAGTATTTT.

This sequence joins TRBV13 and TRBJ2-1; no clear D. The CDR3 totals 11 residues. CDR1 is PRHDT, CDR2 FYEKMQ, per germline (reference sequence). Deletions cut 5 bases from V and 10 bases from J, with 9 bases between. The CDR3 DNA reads TGTGCCAGCAGCAAGCGCGGCGAGCAGTTCTTC. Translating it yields CASSKRGEQFF.

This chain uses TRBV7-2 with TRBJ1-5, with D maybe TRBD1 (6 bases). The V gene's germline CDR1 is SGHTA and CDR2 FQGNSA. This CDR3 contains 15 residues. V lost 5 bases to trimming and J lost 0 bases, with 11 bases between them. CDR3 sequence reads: CASSLYRVSNQPQHF. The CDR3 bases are TGTGCCAGCAGCCTCTACAGGGTTAGCAATCAGCCCCAGCATTTT.

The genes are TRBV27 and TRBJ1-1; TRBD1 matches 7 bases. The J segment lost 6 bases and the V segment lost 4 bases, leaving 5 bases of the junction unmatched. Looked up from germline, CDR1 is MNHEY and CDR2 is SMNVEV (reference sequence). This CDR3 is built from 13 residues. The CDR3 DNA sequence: TGTGCCAGCAGTTGGGACAGACCCTCTGAAGCTTTCTTT. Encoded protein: CASSWDRPSEAFF.

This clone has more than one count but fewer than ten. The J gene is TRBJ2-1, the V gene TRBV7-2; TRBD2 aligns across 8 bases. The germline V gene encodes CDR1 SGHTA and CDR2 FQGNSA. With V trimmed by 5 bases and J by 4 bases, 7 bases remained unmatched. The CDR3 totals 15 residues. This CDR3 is CASSPSGGPYNEQFF. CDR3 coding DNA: TGTGCCAGCAGCCCAAGCGGGGGCCCATACAATGAGCAGTTCTTC. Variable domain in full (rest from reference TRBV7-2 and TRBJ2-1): GAGVSQSPSNKVTEKGKDVELRCDPISGHTALYWYRQSLGQGLEFLIYFQGNSAPDKSGLPSDRFSAERTGGSVSTLTIQRTQQEDSAVYLCASSPSGGPYNEQFFGPGTRLTVL.

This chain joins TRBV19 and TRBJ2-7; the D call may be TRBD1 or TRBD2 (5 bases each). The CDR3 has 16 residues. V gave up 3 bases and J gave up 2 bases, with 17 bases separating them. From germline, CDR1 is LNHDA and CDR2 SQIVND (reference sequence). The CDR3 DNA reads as TGTGCCAGTAGTATGAGCCCCGGGACGCCGGCCTACGAGCAGTACTTC. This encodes CASSMSPGTPAYEQYF. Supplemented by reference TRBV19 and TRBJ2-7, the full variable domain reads DGGITQSPKYLFRKEGQNVTLSCEQNLNHDAMYWYRQDPGQGLRLIYYSQIVNDFQKGDIAEGYSVSREKKESFPLTVTSAQKNPTAFYLCASSMSPGTPAYEQYFGPGTRLTVT.

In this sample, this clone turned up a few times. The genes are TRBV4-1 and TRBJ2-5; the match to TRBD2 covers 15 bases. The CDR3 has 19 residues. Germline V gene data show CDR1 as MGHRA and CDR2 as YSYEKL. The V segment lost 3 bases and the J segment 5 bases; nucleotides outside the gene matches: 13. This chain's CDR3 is CASSHRTSGRDKGWETQYF. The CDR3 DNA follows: TGCGCCAGCAGCCACCGGACTAGCGGGAGGGACAAGGGATGGGAGACCCAGTACTTC.

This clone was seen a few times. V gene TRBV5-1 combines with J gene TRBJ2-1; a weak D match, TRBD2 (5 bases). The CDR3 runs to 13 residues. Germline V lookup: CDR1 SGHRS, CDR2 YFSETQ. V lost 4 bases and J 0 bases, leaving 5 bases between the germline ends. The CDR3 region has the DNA TGCGCCAGCAGCCGGGGCTCCTACAATGAGCAGTTCTTC. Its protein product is CASSRGSYNEQFF.

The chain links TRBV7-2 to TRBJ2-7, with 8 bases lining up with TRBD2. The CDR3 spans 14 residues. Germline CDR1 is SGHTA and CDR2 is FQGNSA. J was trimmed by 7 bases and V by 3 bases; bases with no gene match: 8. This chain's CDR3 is CASSLLLAAQEQYF. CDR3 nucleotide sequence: TGTGCCAGCAGCTTGCTACTAGCGGCACAAGAGCAGTACTTC.

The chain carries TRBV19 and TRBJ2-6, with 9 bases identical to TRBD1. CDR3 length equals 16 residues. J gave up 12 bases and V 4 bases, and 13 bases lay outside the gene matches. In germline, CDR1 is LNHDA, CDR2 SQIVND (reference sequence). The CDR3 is CASSTPLRDRARVLTF. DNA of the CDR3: TGTGCCAGTAGTACCCCCCTCCGGGACAGGGCCCGCGTCCTGACTTTC. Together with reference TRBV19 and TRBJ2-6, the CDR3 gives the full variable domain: DGGITQSPKYLFRKEGQNVTLSCEQNLNHDAMYWYRQDPGQGLRLIYYSQIVNDFQKGDIAEGYSVSREKKESFPLTVTSAQKNPTAFYLCASSTPLRDRARVLTFGAGSRLTVL.

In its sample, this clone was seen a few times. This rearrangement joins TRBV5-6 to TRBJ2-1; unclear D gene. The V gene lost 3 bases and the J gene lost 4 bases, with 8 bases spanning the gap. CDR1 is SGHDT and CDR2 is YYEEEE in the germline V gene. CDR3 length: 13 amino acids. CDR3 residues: CASSSYLYNEQFF. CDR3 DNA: TGTGCCAGCAGCTCATATCTTTACAATGAGCAGTTCTTC.

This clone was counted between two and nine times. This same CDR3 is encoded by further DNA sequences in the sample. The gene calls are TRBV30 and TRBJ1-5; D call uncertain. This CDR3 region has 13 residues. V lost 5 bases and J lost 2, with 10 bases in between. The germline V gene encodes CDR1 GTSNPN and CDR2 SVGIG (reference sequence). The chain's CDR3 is CAWGRQGNQPQHF. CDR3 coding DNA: TGTGCCTGGGGGCGGCAGGGCAATCAGCCCCAGCATTTT.

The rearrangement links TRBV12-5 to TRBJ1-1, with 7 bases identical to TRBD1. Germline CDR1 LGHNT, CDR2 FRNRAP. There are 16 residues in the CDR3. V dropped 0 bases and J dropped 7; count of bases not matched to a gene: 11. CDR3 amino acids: CASGLVHGQVGFEAFF. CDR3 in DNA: TGTGCTAGTGGTTTGGTACACGGACAGGTGGGGTTTGAAGCTTTCTTT.

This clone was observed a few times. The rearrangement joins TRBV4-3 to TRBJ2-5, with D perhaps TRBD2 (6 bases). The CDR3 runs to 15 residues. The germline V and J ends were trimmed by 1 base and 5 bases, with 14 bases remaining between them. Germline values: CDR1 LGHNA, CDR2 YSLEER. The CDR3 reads CASSQVGGVGETQYF. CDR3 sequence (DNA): TGCGCCAGCAGCCAAGTAGGCGGGGTGGGGGAGACCCAGTACTTC.

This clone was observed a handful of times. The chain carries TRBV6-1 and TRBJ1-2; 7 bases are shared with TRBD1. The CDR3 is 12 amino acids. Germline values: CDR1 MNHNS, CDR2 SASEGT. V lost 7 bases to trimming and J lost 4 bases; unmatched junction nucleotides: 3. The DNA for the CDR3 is TGTGCCAGCACCTGGGACAGCTATGGCTACACCTTC. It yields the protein CASTWDSYGYTF.

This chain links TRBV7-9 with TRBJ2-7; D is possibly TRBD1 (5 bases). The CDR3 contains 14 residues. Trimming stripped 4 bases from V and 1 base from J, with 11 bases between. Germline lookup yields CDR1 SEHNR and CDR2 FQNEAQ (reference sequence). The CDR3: CASSSSGWSYEQYF. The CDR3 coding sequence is TGTGCCAGCAGCTCCTCAGGGTGGTCCTACGAGCAGTACTTC.

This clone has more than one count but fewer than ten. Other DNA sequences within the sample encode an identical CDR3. The CDR3 DNA sequence: TGTGCCAGCTCACCGGGGGGACTGAACACCGGGGAGCTGTTTTTT. Protein: CASSPGGLNTGELFF. The chain combines TRBV18 with TRBJ2-2, with D possibly TRBD2 on 6 matching bases. CDR1 KGHSH and CDR2 LQKENI come from the germline V gene. Trimming took off 3 bases at V and 1 base at J, with 9 bases between the two ends. The CDR3 spans 15 residues. The full variable domain, rest sourced from reference TRBV18 and TRBJ2-2, is NAGVMQNPRHLVRRRGQEARLRCSPMKGHSHVYWYRQLPEEGLKFMVYLQKENIIDESGMPKERFSAEFPKEGPSILRIQQVVRGDSAAYFCASSPGGLNTGELFFGEGSRLTVL.

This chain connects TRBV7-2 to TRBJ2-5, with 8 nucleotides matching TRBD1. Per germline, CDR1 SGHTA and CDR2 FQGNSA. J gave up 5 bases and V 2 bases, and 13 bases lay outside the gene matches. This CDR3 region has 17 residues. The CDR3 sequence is CASSLSVAGGVMETQYF. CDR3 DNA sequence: TGTGCCAGCAGCTTATCGGTGGCAGGGGGCGTAATGGAGACCCAGTACTTC.

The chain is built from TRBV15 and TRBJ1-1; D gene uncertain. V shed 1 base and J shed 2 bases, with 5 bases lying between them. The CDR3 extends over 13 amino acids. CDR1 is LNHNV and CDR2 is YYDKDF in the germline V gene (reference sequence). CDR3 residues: CATSRVSNTEAFF. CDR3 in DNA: TGTGCCACCAGCAGAGTCAGCAACACTGAAGCTTTCTTT.

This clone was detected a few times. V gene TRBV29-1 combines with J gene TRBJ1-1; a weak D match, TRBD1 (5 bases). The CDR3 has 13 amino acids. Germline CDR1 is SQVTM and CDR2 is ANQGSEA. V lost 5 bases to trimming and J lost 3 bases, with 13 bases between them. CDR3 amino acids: CSVNRGRDTEAFF. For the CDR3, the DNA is TGCAGCGTTAACCGGGGCCGGGACACTGAAGCTTTCTTT.

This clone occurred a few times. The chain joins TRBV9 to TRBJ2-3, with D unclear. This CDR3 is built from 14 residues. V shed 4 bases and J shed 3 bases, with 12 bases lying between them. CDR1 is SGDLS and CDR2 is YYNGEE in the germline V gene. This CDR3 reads CASSTHKETDTQYF. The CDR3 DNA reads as TGTGCCAGCAGCACCCATAAGGAGACAGATACGCAGTATTTT.

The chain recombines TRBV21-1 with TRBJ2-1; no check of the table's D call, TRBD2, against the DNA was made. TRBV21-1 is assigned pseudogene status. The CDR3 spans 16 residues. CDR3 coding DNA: TGTGCCAGCAGCCGGACTAGAGGGCGGGACTACAATGAGCAGTTCTTC. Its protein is CASSRTRGRDYNEQFF.